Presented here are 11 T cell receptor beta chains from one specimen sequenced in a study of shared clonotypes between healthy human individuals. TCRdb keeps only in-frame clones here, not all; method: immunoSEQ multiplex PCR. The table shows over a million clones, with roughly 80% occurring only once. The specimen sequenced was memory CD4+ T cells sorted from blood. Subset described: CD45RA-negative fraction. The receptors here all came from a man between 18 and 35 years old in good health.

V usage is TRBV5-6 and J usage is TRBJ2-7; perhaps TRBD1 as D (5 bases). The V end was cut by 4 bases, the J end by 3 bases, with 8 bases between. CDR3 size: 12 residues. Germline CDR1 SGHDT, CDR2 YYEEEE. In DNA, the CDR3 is TGTGCCAGCAGCCGAAGGGGCTACGAGCAGTACTTC. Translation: CASSRRGYEQYF.

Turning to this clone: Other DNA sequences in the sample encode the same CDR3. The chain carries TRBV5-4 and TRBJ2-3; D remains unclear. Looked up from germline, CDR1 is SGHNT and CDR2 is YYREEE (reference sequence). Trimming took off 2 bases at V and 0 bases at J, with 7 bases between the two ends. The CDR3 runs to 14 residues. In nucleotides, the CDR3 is TGTGCCAGCAGCTTTCCCGGGAGCACAGATACGCAGTATTTT. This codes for CASSFPGSTDTQYF.

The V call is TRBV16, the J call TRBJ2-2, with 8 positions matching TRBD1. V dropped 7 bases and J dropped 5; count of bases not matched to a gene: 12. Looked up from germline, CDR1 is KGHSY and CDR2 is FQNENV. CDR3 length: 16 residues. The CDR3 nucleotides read TGTGCCAGCAAGAAGCCCGGGACAGGCCTTACCGGGGAGCTGTTTTTT. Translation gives CASKKPGTGLTGELFF.

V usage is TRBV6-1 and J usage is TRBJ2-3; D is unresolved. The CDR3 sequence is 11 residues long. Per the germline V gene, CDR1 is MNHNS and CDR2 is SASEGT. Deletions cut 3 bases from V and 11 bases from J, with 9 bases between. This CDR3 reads CASSDTPLQYF. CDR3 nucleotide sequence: TGTGCCAGCAGTGATACTCCGTTGCAGTATTTT.

The CDR3 DNA reads as TGTGCCAGCTCACCACTAGGACAGGACCTCTCACCCCTCCACTTT. Its translation: CASSPLGQDLSPLHF. The chain couples TRBV18 to TRBJ1-6; 7 bases match TRBD1. Germline CDR1 is KGHSH and CDR2 is LQKENI. Trimming took 1 base from V and 10 from J; bases not matched to a gene: 7. The CDR3 covers 15 residues.

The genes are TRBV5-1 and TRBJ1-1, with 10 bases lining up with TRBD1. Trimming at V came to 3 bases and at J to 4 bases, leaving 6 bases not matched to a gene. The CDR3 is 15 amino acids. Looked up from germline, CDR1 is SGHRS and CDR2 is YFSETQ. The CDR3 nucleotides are TGCGCCAGCAGCTACCCCGGGACAGGGGTCACTGAAGCTTTCTTT. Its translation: CASSYPGTGVTEAFF.

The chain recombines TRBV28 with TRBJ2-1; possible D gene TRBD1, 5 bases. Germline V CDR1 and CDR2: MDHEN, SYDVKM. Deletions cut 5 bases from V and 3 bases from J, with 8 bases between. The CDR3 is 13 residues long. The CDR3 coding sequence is TGTGCCAGCAGTGCCAGGGTCTACAATGAGCAGTTCTTC. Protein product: CASSARVYNEQFF.

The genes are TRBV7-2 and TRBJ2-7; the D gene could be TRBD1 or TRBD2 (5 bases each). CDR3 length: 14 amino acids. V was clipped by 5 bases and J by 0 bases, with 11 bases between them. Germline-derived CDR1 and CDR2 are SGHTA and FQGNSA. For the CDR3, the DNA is TGTGCCAGCAGCCAGGGACGGATCTCCTACGAGCAGTACTTC. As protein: CASSQGRISYEQYF.

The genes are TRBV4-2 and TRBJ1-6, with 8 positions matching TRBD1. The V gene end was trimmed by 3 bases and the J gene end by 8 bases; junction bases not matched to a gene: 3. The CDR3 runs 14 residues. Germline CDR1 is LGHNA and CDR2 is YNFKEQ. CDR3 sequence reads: CASSHNRGDSPLHF. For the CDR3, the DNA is TGTGCCAGCAGCCACAACAGGGGGGATTCACCCCTCCACTTT.

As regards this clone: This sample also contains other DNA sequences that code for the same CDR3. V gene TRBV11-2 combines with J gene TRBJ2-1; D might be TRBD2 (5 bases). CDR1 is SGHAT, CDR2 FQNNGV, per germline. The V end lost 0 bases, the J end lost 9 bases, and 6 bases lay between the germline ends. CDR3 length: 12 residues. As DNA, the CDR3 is TGTGCCAGCAGCTTAGATCGGGGTGAGCAGTTCTTC. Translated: CASSLDRGEQFF.

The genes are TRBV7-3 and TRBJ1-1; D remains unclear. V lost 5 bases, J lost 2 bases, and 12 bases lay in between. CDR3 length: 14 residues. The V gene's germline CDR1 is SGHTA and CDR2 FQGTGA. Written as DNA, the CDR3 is TGTGCCAGCAGCCTGGTACGGGGAAACACTGAAGCTTTCTTT. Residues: CASSLVRGNTEAFF.